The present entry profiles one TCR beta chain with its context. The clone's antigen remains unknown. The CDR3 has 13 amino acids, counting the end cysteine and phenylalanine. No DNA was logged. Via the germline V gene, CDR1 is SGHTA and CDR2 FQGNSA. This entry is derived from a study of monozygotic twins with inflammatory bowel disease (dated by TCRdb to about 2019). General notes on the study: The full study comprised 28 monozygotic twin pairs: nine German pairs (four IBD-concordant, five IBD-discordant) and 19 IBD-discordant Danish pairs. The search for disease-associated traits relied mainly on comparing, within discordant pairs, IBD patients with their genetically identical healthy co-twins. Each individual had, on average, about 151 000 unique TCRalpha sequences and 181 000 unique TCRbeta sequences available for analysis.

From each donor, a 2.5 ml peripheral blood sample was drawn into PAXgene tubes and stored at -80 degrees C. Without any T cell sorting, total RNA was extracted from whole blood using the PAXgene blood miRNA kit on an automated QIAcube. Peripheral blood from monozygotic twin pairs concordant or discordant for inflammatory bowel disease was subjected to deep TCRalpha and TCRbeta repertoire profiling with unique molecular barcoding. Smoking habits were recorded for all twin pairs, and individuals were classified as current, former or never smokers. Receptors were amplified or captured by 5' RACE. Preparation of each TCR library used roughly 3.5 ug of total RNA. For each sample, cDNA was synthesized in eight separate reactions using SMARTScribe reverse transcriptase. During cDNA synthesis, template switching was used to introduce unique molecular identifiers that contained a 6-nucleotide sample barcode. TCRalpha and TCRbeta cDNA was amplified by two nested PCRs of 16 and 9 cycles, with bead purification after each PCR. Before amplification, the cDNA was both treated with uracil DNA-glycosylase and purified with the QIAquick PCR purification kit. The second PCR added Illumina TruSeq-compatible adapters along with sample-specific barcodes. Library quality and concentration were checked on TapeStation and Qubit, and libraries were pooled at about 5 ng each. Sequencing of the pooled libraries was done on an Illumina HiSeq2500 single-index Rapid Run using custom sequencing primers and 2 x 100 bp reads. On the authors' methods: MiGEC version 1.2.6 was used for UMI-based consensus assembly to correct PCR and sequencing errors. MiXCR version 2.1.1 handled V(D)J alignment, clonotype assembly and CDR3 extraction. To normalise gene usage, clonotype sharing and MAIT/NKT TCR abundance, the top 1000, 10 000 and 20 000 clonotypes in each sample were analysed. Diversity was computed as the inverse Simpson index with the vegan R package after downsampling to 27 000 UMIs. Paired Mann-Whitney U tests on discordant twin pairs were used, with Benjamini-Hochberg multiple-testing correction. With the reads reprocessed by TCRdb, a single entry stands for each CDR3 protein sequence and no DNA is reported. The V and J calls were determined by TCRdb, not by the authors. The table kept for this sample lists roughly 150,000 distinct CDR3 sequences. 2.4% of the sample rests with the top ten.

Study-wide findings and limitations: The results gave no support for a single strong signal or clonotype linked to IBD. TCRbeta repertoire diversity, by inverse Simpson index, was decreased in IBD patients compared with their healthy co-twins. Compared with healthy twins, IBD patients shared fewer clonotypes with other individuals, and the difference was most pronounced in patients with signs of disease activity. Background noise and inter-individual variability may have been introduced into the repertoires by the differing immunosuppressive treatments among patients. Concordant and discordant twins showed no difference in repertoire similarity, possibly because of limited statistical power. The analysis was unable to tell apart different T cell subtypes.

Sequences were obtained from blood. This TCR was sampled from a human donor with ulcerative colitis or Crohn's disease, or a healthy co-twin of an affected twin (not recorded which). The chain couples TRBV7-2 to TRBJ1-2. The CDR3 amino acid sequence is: CASSLVVGRGYTF.